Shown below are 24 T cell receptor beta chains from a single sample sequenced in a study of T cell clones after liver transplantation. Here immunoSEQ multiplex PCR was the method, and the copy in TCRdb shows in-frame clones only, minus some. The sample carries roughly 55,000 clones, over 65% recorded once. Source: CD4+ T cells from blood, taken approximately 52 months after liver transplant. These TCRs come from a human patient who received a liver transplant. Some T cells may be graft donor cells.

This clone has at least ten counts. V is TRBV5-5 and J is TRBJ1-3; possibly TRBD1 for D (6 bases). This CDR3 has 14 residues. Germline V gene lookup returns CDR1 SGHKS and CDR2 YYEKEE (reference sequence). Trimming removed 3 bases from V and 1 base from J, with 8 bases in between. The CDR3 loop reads CASSYRVSGNTIYF. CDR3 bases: TGTGCCAGCAGCTACAGGGTGTCTGGAAACACCATATATTTT.

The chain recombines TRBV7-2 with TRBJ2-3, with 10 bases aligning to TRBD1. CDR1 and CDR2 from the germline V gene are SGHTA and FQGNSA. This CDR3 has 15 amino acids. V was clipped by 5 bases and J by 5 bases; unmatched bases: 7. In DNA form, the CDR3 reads TGTGCCAGCAGCCTGAGACAGGGGGCGTTAGATACGCAGTATTTT. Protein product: CASSLRQGALDTQYF. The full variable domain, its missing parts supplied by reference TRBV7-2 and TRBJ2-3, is GAGVSQSPSNKVTEKGKDVELRCDPISGHTALYWYRQSLGQGLEFLIYFQGNSAPDKSGLPSDRFSAERTGGSVSTLTIQRTQQEDSAVYLCASSLRQGALDTQYFGPGTRLTVL.

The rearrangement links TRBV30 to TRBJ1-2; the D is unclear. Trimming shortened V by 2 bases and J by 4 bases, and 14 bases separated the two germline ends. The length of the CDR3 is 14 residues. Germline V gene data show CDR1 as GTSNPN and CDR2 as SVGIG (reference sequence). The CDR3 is CAWSRVGDGYGYTF. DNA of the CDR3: TGTGCCTGGAGTAGAGTGGGAGATGGCTATGGCTACACCTTC.

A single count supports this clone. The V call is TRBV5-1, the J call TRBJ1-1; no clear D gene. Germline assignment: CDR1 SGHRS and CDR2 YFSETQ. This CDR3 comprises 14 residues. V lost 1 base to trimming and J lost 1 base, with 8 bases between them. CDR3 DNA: TGCGCCAGCAGCTTGATCATGGGGAACACTGAAGCTTTCTTT. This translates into CASSLIMGNTEAFF.

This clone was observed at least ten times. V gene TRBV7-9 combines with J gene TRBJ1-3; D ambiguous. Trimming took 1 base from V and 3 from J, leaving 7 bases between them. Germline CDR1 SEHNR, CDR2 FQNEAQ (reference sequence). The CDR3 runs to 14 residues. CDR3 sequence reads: CASSLGGIGNTIYF. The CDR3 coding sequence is TGTGCCAGCAGCTTAGGAGGGATTGGAAACACCATATATTTT.

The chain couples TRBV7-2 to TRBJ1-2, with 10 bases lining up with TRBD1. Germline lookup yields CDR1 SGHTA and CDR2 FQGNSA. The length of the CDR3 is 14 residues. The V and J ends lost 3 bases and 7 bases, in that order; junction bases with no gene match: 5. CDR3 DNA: TGTGCCAGCAGCTTTGGACAGGGGGACTTTGGCTACACCTTC. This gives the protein CASSFGQGDFGYTF.

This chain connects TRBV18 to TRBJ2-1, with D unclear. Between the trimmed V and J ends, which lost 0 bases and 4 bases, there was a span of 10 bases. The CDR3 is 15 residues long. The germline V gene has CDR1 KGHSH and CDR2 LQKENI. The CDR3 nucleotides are TGTGCCAGCTCACCACCGATGGGCGAGTACAATGAGCAGTTCTTC. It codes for CASSPPMGEYNEQFF.

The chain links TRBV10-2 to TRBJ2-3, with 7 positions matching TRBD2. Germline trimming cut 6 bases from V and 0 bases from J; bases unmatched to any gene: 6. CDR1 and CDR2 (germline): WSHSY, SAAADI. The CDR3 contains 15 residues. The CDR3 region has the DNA TGCGCCAGCAGGACGGGGGGTCCTAGCACAGATACGCAGTATTTT. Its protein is CASRTGGPSTDTQYF.

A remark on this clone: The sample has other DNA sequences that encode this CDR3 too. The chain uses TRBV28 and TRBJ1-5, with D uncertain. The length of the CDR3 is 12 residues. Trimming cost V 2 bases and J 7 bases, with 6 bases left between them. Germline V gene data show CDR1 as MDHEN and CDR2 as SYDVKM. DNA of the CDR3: TGTGCCAGCAGTTTACTGGGGCAGCCCCAGCATTTT. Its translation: CASSLLGQPQHF.

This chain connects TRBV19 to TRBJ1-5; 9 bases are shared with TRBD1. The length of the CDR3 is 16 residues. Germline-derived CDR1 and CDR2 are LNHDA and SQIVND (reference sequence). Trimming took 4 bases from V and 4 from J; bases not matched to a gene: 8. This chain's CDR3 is CASSTSGQGGNQPQHF. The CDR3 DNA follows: TGTGCCAGTAGTACCTCGGGACAGGGCGGAAATCAGCCCCAGCATTTT.

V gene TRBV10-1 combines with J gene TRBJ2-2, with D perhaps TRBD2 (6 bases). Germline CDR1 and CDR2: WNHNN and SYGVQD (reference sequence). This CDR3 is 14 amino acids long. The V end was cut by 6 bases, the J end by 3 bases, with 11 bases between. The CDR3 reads CASSIWGDTGELFF. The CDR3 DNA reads TGCGCCAGCAGCATCTGGGGGGACACCGGGGAGCTGTTTTTT.

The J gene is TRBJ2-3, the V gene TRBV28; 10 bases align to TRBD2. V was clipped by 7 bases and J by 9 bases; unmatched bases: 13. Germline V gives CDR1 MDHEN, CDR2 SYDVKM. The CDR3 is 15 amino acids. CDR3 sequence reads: CASTSASGGMGTQYF. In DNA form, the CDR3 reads TGTGCCAGCACTAGCGCTAGCGGGGGCATGGGGACGCAGTATTTT. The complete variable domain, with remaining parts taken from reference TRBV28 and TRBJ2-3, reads DVKVTQSSRYLVKRTGEKVFLECVQDMDHENMFWYRQDPGLGLRLIYFSYDVKMKEKGDIPEGYSVSREKKERFSLILESASTNQTSMYLCASTSASGGMGTQYFGPGTRLTVL.

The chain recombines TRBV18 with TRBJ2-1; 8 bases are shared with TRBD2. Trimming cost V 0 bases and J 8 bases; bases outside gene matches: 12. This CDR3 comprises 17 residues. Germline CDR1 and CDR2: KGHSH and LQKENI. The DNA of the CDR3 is TGTGCCAGCTCACCACCGCAGACGGGGGGGTTGATTGATGAGCAGTTCTTC. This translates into CASSPPQTGGLIDEQFF.

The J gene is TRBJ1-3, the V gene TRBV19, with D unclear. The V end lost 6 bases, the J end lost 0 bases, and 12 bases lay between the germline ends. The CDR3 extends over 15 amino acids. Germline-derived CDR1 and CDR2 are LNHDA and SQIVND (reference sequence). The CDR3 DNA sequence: TGTGCCAGTAGGATCTGGACTGCCTCTGGAAACACCATATATTTT. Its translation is CASRIWTASGNTIYF.

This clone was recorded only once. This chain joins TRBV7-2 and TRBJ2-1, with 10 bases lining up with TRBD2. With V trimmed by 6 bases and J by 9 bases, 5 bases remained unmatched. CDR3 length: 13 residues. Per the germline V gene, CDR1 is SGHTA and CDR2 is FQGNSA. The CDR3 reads CASRLAGNGEQFF. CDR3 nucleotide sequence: TGTGCCAGCAGACTAGCGGGGAACGGTGAGCAGTTCTTC.

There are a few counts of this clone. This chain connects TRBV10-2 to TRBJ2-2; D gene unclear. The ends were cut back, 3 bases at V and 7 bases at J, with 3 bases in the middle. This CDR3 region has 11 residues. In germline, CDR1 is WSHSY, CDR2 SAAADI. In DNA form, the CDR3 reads TGCGCCAGCAGTGATGACGGGGAGCTGTTTTTT. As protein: CASSDDGELFF.

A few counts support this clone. CDR3 bases: TGTGCCAGCAGTGGGACAGGGGCGTTGCCCCAGCATTTT. Amino acids: CASSGTGALPQHF. V gene TRBV2 combines with J gene TRBJ1-5, with 9 nucleotides matching TRBD1. CDR3 size: 13 residues. Germline values: CDR1 SNHLY, CDR2 FYNNEI. The junction had 4 bases not matched to a gene; V was cut back by 4 bases and J by 9 bases.

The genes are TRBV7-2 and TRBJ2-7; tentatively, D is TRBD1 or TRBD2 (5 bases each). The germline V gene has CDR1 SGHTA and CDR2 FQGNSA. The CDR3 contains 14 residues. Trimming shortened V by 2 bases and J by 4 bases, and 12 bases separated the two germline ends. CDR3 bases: TGTGCCAGCAGCTTATTTACCAGGGAGTACGAGCAGTACTTC. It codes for CASSLFTREYEQYF.

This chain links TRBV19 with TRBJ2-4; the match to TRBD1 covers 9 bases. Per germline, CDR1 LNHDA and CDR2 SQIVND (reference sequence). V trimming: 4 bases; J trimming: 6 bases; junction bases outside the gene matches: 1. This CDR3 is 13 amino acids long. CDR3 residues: CASSRQGGNIQYF. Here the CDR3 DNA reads TGTGCCAGTAGTAGACAGGGGGGAAACATTCAGTACTTC.

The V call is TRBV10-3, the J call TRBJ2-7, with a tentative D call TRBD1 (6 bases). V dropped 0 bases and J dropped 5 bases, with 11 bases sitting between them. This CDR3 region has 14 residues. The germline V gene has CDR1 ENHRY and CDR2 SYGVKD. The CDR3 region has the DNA TGTGCCATCAGTGAGTCACTGGGGGCGGACGAGCAGTACTTC. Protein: CAISESLGADEQYF.

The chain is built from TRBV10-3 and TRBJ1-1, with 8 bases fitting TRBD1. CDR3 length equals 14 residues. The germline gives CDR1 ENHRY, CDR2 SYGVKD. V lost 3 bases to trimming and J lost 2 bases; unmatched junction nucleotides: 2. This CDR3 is CAISDDRGNTEAFF. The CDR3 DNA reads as TGTGCCATCAGTGATGACAGGGGCAACACTGAAGCTTTCTTT.

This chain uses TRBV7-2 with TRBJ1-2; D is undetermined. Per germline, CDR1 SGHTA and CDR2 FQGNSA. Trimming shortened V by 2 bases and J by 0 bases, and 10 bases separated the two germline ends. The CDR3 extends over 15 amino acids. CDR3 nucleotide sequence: TGTGCCAGCAGCTTAAATCGAAATCCTAACTATGGCTACACCTTC. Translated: CASSLNRNPNYGYTF. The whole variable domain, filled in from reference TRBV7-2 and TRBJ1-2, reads GAGVSQSPSNKVTEKGKDVELRCDPISGHTALYWYRQSLGQGLEFLIYFQGNSAPDKSGLPSDRFSAERTGGSVSTLTIQRTQQEDSAVYLCASSLNRNPNYGYTFGSGTRLTVV.

The CDR3, as DNA: TGTGCCAGCAGCTCATCGACAGGGATGAAAAACATTCAGTACTTC. Protein product: CASSSSTGMKNIQYF. J is TRBJ2-4 and V is TRBV28; 7 nucleotides line up with TRBD1. The CDR3 is 15 amino acids. The trim removed 6 bases at V and 4 bases at J, leaving 9 bases unmatched. Germline V gives CDR1 MDHEN, CDR2 SYDVKM.

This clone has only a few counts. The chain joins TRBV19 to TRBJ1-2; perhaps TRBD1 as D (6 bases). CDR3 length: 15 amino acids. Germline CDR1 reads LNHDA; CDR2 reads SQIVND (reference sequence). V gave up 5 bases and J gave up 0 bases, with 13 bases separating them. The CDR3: CASSLRTDANYGYTF. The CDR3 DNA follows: TGTGCCAGTAGTCTAAGGACAGATGCTAACTATGGCTACACCTTC.